The 23 T cell receptor beta chains given below trace back to one sample, sequenced in a study of blood T cell repertoires in COVID-19. Only in-frame clones appear in the TCRdb table, and some are missing; sequencing was by immunoSEQ multiplex PCR. In the table there are over 250,000 clones, 70% to 90% of which are singletons. What was sequenced was peripheral blood. The receptor set was obtained from a woman between 50 and 59 years old with acute or convalescent COVID-19.

Remarks on this clone: The sample contains more than one DNA sequence encoding this CDR3. The V and J genes are TRBV4-2 and TRBJ2-2, with 8 positions matching TRBD2. CDR1 is LGHNA and CDR2 is YNFKEQ in the germline V gene. The CDR3 loop spans 16 amino acids. Trimming took 0 bases from V and 4 from J; bases not matched to a gene: 4. CDR3 protein: CASSQDSSGSTGELFF. The DNA of the CDR3 is TGTGCCAGCAGCCAAGATTCAAGCGGGAGCACCGGGGAGCTGTTTTTT.

The chain links TRBV27 to TRBJ2-6; 7 positions match TRBD1. Losses at the gene ends were 6 bases for V and 1 base for J; bases not matched to a gene: 3. This CDR3 has 15 residues. Germline CDR1 is MNHEY and CDR2 is SMNVEV (reference sequence). This chain's CDR3 is CASSMGQSGANVLTF. In DNA, the CDR3 is TGTGCCAGCAGCATGGGACAGTCTGGGGCCAACGTCCTGACTTTC.

This clone was picked up one time. The V call is TRBV24-1, the J call TRBJ2-2; D perhaps matches TRBD2 (5 bases). V gave up 9 bases and J gave up 0 bases, with 10 bases separating them. This CDR3 comprises 14 residues. Germline-derived CDR1 and CDR2 are KGHDR and SFDVKD. Here the CDR3 DNA reads TGTGCCACCCGCTTCGGGGCGAACACCGGGGAGCTGTTTTTT. This translates into CATRFGANTGELFF.

This clone has a single count. This chain joins TRBV30 and TRBJ2-3, with a possible D match to TRBD2 (6 bases). Trimming shortened V by 5 bases and J by 5 bases, and 17 bases separated the two germline ends. Germline values: CDR1 GTSNPN, CDR2 SVGIG (reference sequence). The CDR3 is made up of 14 amino acids. This chain's CDR3 is CAWDSARRGDTQYF. As DNA, the CDR3 is TGTGCCTGGGACTCGGCGCGGAGGGGAGATACGCAGTATTTT.

V usage is TRBV11-1 and J usage is TRBJ1-5; D might be TRBD1 (5 bases). The germline gives CDR1 SGHAT, CDR2 FQDESV (reference sequence). V was pared by 1 base and J by 5 bases, with 6 bases between. The CDR3 has 13 amino acids. The CDR3 sequence is CASSLGGDQPQHF. The DNA for the CDR3 is TGTGCCAGCAGCTTAGGGGGGGATCAGCCCCAGCATTTT.

V and J are TRBV28 and TRBJ1-4; the D is unclear. The CDR3 is made up of 14 amino acids. Germline V gene data show CDR1 as MDHEN and CDR2 as SYDVKM. V shed 3 bases and J shed 0 bases, with 5 bases lying between them. CDR3 loop: CASSFSTTNEKLFF. In DNA form, the CDR3 reads TGTGCCAGCAGTTTCAGTACAACTAATGAAAAACTGTTTTTT.

This rearrangement joins TRBV28 to TRBJ1-4, with a possible D match to TRBD1 (6 bases). CDR3 size: 15 residues. In germline, CDR1 is MDHEN, CDR2 SYDVKM. Trimming took off 2 bases at V and 9 bases at J, with 16 bases between the two ends. CDR3 nucleotide sequence: TGTGCCAGCAGTTTAGGGGGCAGTAGATTTAAAAAACTGTTTTTT. Amino acid sequence: CASSLGGSRFKKLFF.

The V call is TRBV9, the J call TRBJ1-1, with a weak D call TRBD1 (5 bases). The V and J ends lost 4 bases and 5 bases respectively, with 12 bases between them. The CDR3 spans 13 residues. Per germline, CDR1 SGDLS and CDR2 YYNGEE. The CDR3 bases are TGTGCCAGCAGCTTGCGGGGGTCTACTGAAGCTTTCTTT. Its protein product is CASSLRGSTEAFF.

The rearrangement links TRBV4-2 to TRBJ1-1, with D perhaps TRBD1 (6 bases). Germline values: CDR1 LGHNA, CDR2 YNFKEQ. The CDR3 covers 14 residues. V shed 0 bases and J shed 5 bases, with 10 bases lying between them. The CDR3 sequence is CASSQEKGGTEAFF. In DNA, the CDR3 is TGTGCCAGCAGCCAAGAAAAGGGGGGGACTGAAGCTTTCTTT.

Only one count was recorded for this clone. This rearrangement joins TRBV12-3 or TRBV12-4 to TRBJ2-3; no definite D call. This CDR3 comprises 11 residues. V gave up 4 bases and J gave up 6 bases, with 5 bases separating them. Here the CDR3 DNA reads TGTGCCAGCAGTTCTAGGGATACGCAGTATTTT. Its translation: CASSSRDTQYF.

A few counts support this clone. J is TRBJ1-4 and V is TRBV19, with 8 bases matching TRBD1. V shed 7 bases, J shed 10 bases, and the junction held 11 bases outside the gene matches. From germline, CDR1 is LNHDA and CDR2 SQIVND (reference sequence). This CDR3 has 14 amino acids. CDR3 nucleotides: TGTGCCAGTACTCCGACAGGGGTACTCGGAAAACTGTTTTTT. It is translated as CASTPTGVLGKLFF.

The chain recombines TRBV4-3 with TRBJ2-1, with 7 positions matching TRBD2. CDR1 and CDR2 from the germline V gene are LGHNA and YSLEER. The CDR3 sequence is 16 residues long. Trimming removed 4 bases from V and 4 bases from J; junction bases left unmatched: 10. The CDR3 bases are TGCGCCAGCAGCCGTGCAGGAGCGGGACTATACAATGAGCAGTTCTTC. This encodes CASSRAGAGLYNEQFF.

The gene calls are TRBV27 and TRBJ1-5, with D perhaps TRBD1 (6 bases). Trimming pared 6 bases from V and 5 bases from J, leaving 17 bases between. Germline CDR1 MNHEY, CDR2 SMNVEV (reference sequence). The CDR3 runs 15 residues. The CDR3 loop reads CASSPEGGRDQPQHF. The CDR3 DNA reads as TGTGCCAGCAGCCCCGAAGGGGGGAGGGATCAGCCCCAGCATTTT.

The chain has TRBV30 and TRBJ1-2; D gene unclear. This CDR3 contains 11 residues. With 8 bases removed from V and 11 bases from J, the gap between germline ends came to 18 bases. Germline CDR1 GTSNPN, CDR2 SVGIG (reference sequence). The CDR3: CARGRRRRYTF. The CDR3 region has the DNA TGTGCCCGAGGGCGTAGGAGAAGGTACACCTTC. Looking up the rest from reference TRBV30 and TRBJ1-2 gives the full variable domain: SQTIHQWPATLVQPVGSPLSLECTVEGTSNPNLYWYRQAAGRGLQLLFYSVGIGQISSEVPQNLSASRPQDRQFILSSKKLLLSDSGFYLCARGRRRRYTFGSGTRLTVV.

V gene TRBV25-1 combines with J gene TRBJ1-5, with D possibly matching TRBD1 (5 bases). The CDR3 runs 15 residues. Germline assignment: CDR1 MGHDK and CDR2 SYGVNS. V gave up 8 bases and J gave up 5 bases, with 19 bases separating them. The chain's CDR3 is CASGPAGGVDQPQHF. In DNA, the CDR3 is TGTGCCAGCGGCCCCGCGGGAGGGGTGGATCAGCCCCAGCATTTT.

This clone appeared a single time. The gene calls are TRBV28 and TRBJ2-7; 7 nucleotides agree with TRBD1. Germline CDR1 MDHEN, CDR2 SYDVKM. The CDR3 covers 15 residues. V trimming: 8 bases; J trimming: 2 bases; junction bases outside the gene matches: 12. In DNA, the CDR3 is TGTGCCAGCGAATTATCGGCAGGGGGTACCTACGAGCAGTACTTC. It codes for CASELSAGGTYEQYF.

CDR3 in amino acids: CASSQKRTSGRGDEQFF. CDR3 nucleotide sequence: TGTGCCAGCAGCCAAAAAAGGACTAGCGGGAGAGGCGATGAGCAGTTCTTC. The chain uses TRBV3-1 (or the pseudogene TRBV3-2) and TRBJ2-1, with 13 bases aligning to TRBD2. The germline gives CDR1 LGHDT, CDR2 YNNKEL (reference sequence). Trimming at V came to 2 bases and at J to 8 bases, leaving 9 bases not matched to a gene. The CDR3 length is 17 residues.

This clone has a single count. The CDR3 protein is CASSLQGPDEKLFF. CDR3 in DNA: TGTGCCAGCAGCTTACAGGGGCCAGACGAAAAACTGTTTTTT. The chain uses TRBV7-8 and TRBJ1-4, with TRBD1 as a possible D gene (6 bases). The germline V gene encodes CDR1 SGHVS and CDR2 FQNEAQ. V was pared by 2 bases and J by 8 bases, with 12 bases between. The CDR3 has 14 amino acids.

This chain connects TRBV30 to TRBJ1-5, with 9 bases lining up with TRBD1. CDR1 and CDR2 from the germline V gene are GTSNPN and SVGIG (reference sequence). This CDR3 is 14 amino acids long. The V gene end was trimmed by 0 bases and the J gene end by 7 bases; junction bases not matched to a gene: 4. The CDR3 nucleotides read TGTGCCTGGAGTGTAGGGACAGGGCGGCAGCCCCAGCATTTT. Translated, it gives CAWSVGTGRQPQHF.

The chain links TRBV10-3 to TRBJ1-5; tentative D call: TRBD1 (6 bases). The V gene's germline CDR1 is ENHRY and CDR2 SYGVKD. This CDR3 region has 15 residues. The germline V and J ends were trimmed by 5 bases and 1 base, with 12 bases remaining between them. CDR3 loop: CAISRDIGSNQPQHF. CDR3 DNA: TGTGCCATCAGTAGGGACATAGGGAGCAATCAGCCCCAGCATTTT.

The V and J genes are TRBV9 and TRBJ1-5, with TRBD1 as a possible D gene (5 bases). Trimming took off 3 bases at V and 5 bases at J, with 12 bases between the two ends. CDR3 size: 14 residues. Germline CDR1 SGDLS, CDR2 YYNGEE. The CDR3 loop reads CASSASGSDQPQHF. Written as DNA, the CDR3 is TGTGCCAGCAGCGCCTCAGGGTCGGATCAGCCCCAGCATTTT.

In DNA form, the CDR3 reads TGTGCCAGCAGTGGCTGGGGCGATAGGTACGAGCAGTACTTC. Protein product: CASSGWGDRYEQYF. V usage is TRBV2 and J usage is TRBJ2-7; a weak D match, TRBD1 (5 bases). Trimming removed 4 bases at V and 4 bases at J, with 14 bases between. Germline CDR1 is SNHLY and CDR2 is FYNNEI. This CDR3 is 14 amino acids long. Full variable domain (missing parts from reference TRBV2 and TRBJ2-7): EPEVTQTPSHQVTQMGQEVILRCVPISNHLYFYWYRQILGQKVEFLVSFYNNEISEKSEIFDDQFSVERPDGSNFTLKIRSTKLEDSAMYFCASSGWGDRYEQYFGPGTRLTVT.

The chain employs TRBV19 and TRBJ2-2; 9 bases agree with TRBD1. Per germline, CDR1 LNHDA and CDR2 SQIVND (reference sequence). The ends lost 6 bases at V and 6 bases at J; junction bases unmatched: 14. The CDR3 covers 17 residues. The CDR3 region is CASRPLGTGPSSGELFF. In DNA, the CDR3 is TGTGCCAGTAGACCTCTCGGGACAGGGCCGTCGTCCGGGGAGCTGTTTTTT.